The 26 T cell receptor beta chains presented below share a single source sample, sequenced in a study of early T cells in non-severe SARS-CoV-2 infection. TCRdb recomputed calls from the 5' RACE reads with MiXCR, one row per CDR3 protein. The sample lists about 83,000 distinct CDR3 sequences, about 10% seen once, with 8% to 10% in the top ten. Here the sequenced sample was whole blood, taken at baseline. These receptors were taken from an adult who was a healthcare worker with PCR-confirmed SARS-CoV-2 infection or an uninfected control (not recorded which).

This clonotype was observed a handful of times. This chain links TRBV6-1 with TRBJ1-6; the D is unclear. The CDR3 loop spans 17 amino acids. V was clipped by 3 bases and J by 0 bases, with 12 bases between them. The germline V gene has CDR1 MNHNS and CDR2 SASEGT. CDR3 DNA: TGTGCCAGCAGTGAGGTTGGCGGCAGCTCCTATAATTCACCCCTCCACTTT. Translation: CASSEVGGSSYNSPLHF.

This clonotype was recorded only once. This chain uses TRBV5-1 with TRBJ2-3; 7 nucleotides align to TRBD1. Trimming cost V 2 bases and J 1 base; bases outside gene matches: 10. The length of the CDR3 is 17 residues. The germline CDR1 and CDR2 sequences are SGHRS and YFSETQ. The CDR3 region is CASSFDRDPLGTDTQYF. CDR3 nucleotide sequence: TGCGCCAGCAGCTTCGACAGGGACCCTCTGGGCACAGATACGCAGTATTTT.

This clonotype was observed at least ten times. CDR3 sequence (DNA): TGTGCCGGTGTGGGAGCGGGAGCGAACACCGGGGAGCTGTTTTTT. It yields the protein CAGVGAGANTGELFF. The chain carries TRBV5-4 and TRBJ2-2; 8 positions agree with TRBD2. V trimming: 10 bases; J trimming: 0 bases; junction bases outside the gene matches: 8. The CDR3 is made up of 15 amino acids. Germline V gene data show CDR1 as SGHNT and CDR2 as YYREEE (reference sequence).

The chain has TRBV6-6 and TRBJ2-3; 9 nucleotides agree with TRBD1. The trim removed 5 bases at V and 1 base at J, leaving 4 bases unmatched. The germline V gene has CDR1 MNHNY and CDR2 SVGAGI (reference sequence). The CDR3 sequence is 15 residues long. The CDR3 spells CASSRDRAGTDTQYF. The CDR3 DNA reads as TGTGCCAGCAGTCGGGACAGGGCTGGCACAGATACGCAGTATTTT.

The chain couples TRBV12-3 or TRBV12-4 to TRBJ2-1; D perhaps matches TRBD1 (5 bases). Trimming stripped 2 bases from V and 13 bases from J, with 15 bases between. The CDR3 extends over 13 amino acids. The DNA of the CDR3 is TGTGCCAGCAGTTTATGGGGCGTGGAAGAACAGTTCTTC. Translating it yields CASSLWGVEEQFF.

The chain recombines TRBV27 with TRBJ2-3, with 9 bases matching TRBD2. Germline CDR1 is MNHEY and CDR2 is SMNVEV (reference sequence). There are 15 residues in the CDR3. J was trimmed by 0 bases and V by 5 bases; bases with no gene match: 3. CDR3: CASSVTSGSTDTQYF. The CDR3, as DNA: TGTGCCAGCAGTGTGACTAGCGGTAGCACAGATACGCAGTATTTT.

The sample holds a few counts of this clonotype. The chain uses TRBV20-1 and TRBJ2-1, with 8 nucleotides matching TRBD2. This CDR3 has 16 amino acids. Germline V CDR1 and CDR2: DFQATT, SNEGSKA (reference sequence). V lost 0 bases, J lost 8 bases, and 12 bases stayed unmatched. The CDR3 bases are TGCAGTGCTAGAGATCTGAGCGGGAGTCTTATCGATGAGCAGTTCTTC. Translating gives CSARDLSGSLIDEQFF.

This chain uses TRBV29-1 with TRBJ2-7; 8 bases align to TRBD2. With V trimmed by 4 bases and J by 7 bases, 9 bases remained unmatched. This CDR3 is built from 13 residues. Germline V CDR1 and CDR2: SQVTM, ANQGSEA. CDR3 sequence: CSVVPAGVGEQYF. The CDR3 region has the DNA TGCAGCGTTGTTCCAGCGGGAGTCGGGGAGCAGTACTTC.

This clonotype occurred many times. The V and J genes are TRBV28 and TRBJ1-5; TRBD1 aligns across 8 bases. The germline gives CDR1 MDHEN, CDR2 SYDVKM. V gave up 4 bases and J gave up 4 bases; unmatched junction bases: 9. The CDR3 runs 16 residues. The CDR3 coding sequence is TGTGCCAGCAGTTCAATAGCAGGGGGCCAGAATCAGCCCCAGCATTTT. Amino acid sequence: CASSSIAGGQNQPQHF.

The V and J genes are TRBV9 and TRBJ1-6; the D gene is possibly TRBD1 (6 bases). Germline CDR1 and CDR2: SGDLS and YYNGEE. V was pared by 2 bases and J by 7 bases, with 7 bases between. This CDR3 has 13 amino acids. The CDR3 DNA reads TGTGCCAGCAGCGTCAGGGGCAATTCACCCCTCCACTTT. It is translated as CASSVRGNSPLHF.

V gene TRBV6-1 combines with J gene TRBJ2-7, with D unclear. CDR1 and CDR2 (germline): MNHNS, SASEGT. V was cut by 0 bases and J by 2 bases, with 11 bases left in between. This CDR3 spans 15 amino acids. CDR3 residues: CASSEAGRNAYEQYF. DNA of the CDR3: TGTGCCAGCAGTGAAGCAGGGCGGAATGCCTACGAGCAGTACTTC.

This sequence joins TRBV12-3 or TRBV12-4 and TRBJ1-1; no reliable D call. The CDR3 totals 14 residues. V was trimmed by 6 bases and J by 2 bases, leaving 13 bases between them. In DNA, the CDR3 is TGTGCCAGCAGAGCCTCGGGCCCTAACACTGAAGCTTTCTTT. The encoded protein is CASRASGPNTEAFF.

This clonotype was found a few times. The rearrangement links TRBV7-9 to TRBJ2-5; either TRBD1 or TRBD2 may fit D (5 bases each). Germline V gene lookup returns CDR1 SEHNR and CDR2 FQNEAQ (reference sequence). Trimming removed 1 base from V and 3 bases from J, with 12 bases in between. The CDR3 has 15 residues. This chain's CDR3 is CASSLGVLGEETQYF. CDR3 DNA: TGTGCCAGCAGCTTAGGTGTTTTGGGGGAAGAGACCCAGTACTTC.

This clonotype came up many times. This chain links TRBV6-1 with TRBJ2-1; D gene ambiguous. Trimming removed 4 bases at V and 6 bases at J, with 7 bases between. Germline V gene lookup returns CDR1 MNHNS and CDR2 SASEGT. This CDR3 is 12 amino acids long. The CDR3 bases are TGTGCCAGCAGTGCTACTTTCAATGAGCAGTTCTTC. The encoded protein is CASSATFNEQFF.

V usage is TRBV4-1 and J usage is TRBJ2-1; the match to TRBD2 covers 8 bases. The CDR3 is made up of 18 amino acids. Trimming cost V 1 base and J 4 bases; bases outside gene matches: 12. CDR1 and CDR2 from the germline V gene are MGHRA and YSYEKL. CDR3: CASSQGMAAGVVYNEQFF. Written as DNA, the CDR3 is TGCGCCAGCAGCCAAGGGATGGCAGCGGGAGTCGTTTACAATGAGCAGTTCTTC.

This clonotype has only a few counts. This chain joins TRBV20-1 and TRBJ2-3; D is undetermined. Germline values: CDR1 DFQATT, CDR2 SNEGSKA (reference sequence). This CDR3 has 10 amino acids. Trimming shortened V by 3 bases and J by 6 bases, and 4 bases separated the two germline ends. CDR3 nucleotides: TGCAGTGCTAGTGCGGATACGCAGTATTTT. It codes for CSASADTQYF.

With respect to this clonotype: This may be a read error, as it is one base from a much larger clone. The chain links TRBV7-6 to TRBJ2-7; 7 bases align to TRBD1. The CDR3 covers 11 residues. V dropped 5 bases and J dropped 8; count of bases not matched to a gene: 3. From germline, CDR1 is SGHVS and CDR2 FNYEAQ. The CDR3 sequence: CASSQGGKQYF. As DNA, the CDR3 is TGTGCCAGCAGCCAAGGGGGCAAGCAGTACTTC. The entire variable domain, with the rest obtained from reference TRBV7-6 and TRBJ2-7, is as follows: GAGVSQSPRYKVTKRGQDVALRCDPISGHVSLYWYRQALGQGPEFLTYFNYEAQQDKSGLPNDRFSAERPEGSISTLTIQRTEQRDSAMYRCASSQGGKQYFGPGTRLTVT.

In DNA, the CDR3 is TGTGCCAGCAGCCCCGGAGGAGCGGGAGGTAACGAGCAGTACTTC. Amino acid sequence: CASSPGGAGGNEQYF. The gene calls are TRBV7-2 and TRBJ2-7, with 9 bases aligning to TRBD2. Germline CDR1 SGHTA, CDR2 FQGNSA. The CDR3 consists of 15 residues. After removal of 5 bases from V and 5 bases from J, the junction contained 10 bases not matched to a gene.

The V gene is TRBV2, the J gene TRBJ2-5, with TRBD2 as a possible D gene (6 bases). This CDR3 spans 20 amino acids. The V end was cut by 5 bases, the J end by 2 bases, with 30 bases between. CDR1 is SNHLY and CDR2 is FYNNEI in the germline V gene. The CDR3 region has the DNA TGTGCCAGCAGTTTTGGACCCCGCGGGGCCCTGAGGTCTACGCAAGAGACCCAGTACTTC. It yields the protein CASSFGPRGALRSTQETQYF. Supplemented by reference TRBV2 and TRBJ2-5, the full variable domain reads EPEVTQTPSHQVTQMGQEVILRCVPISNHLYFYWYRQILGQKVEFLVSFYNNEISEKSEIFDDQFSVERPDGSNFTLKIRSTKLEDSAMYFCASSFGPRGALRSTQETQYFGPGTRLLVL.

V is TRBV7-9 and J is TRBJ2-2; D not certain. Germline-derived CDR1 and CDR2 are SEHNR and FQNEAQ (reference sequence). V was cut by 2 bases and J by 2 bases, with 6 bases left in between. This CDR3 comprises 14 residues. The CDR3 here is CASSLTSNTGELFF. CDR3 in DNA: TGTGCCAGCAGCTTAACCAGCAACACCGGGGAGCTGTTTTTT.

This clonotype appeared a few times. Here the CDR3 reads CASSLGLAGGPNTQYF. The DNA of the CDR3 is TGCGCCAGCAGCTTGGGACTAGCGGGAGGGCCGAATACGCAGTATTTT. J is TRBJ2-3 and V is TRBV5-1; TRBD2 aligns across 14 bases. Germline CDR1 SGHRS, CDR2 YFSETQ. This CDR3 spans 16 amino acids. Trimming took 0 bases from V and 7 from J; bases not matched to a gene: 4.

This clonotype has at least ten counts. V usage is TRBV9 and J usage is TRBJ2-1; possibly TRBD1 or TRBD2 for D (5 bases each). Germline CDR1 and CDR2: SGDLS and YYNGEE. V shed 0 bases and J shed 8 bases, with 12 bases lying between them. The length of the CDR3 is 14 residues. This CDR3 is CASSVGRGEYEQFF. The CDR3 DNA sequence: TGTGCCAGCAGCGTAGGGAGAGGGGAGTATGAGCAGTTCTTC.

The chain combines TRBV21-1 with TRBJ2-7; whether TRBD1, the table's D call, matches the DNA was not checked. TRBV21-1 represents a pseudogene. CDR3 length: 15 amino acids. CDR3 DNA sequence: TGTGCCAGCAGCAAAGAGGCCAGGGGAGTTGACGAGCAGTACTTC. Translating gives CASSKEARGVDEQYF.

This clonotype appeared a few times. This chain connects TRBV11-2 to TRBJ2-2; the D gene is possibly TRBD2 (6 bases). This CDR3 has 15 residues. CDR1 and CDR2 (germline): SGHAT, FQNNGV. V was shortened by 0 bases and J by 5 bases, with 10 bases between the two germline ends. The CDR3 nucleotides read TGTGCCAGCAGCTTAGAATACGGGGGAACCGGGGAGCTGTTTTTT. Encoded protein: CASSLEYGGTGELFF.

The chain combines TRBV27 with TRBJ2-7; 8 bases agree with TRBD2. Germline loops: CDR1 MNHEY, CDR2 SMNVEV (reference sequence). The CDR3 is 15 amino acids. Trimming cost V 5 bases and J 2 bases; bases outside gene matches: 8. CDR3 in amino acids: CASSPSGQGAYEQYF. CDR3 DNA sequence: TGTGCCAGCAGTCCTAGCGGGCAGGGAGCCTACGAGCAGTACTTC.

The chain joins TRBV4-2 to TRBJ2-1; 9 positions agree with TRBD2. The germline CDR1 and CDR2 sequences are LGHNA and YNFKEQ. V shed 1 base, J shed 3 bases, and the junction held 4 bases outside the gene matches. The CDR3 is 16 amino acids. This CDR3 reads CASSQAASGIYNEQFF. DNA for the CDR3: TGTGCCAGCAGCCAAGCGGCTAGCGGGATCTACAATGAGCAGTTCTTC.